This is a list of T cell receptor beta chains from one sample in a study of T cell responses to AZD1222 COVID-19 vaccine. Here immunoSEQ multiplex PCR was the method, and the copy in TCRdb shows in-frame clones only, minus some. In the table there are some 120,000 clones, roughly 89% of which are singletons. Source: peripheral blood, taken on day 0 of AZD1222 vaccination. These receptors were collected from an adult in good health. CDR3s include the opening cysteine and the closing phenylalanine or tryptophan. A D gene is named only where the DNA matches it firmly. Only part of the rows carry a size: once, few, many, or a class if the clone is expanded.

J gene: TRBJ2-7; D gene: NA; clone size: once; V gene: TRBV12-3/TRBV12-4; CDR3 DNA: TGTGCCAGCAGTTTAATGGGTTACGAGCAGTACTTC; CDR3 protein: CASSLMGYEQYF
J gene: TRBJ1-2; D gene: NA; clone size: NA; V gene: TRBV7-9; CDR3 DNA: TGTGCCAGCAGCCTAGGTCCCGTTCTTAACTATGGCTACACCTTC; CDR3 protein: CASSLGPVLNYGYTF
J gene: TRBJ1-1; D gene: NA; clone size: NA; V gene: TRBV11-3; CDR3 DNA: TGTGCCAGCAGCTTAGATAGGGCATCTGAAGCTTTCTTT; CDR3 protein: CASSLDRASEAFF
J gene: TRBJ2-1; D gene: TRBD2; clone size: NA; V gene: TRBV7-2; CDR3 DNA: TGTGCCAGCAGCTCCCTAGCGGTCCTCCGCTACAATGAGCAGTTCTTC; CDR3 protein: CASSSLAVLRYNEQFF
J gene: TRBJ1-1; D gene: NA; clone size: once; V gene: TRBV18; CDR3 DNA: TGTGCCAGCTCACTGGGGCAGGTGAGCGTAGGGACCGAAGCTTTCTTT; CDR3 protein: CASSLGQVSVGTEAFF
J gene: TRBJ2-7; D gene: NA; clone size: NA; V gene: TRBV11-3; CDR3 DNA: TGTGCCAGCAGCTTATCAGGGGGGGCCGAGCAGTACTTC; CDR3 protein: CASSLSGGAEQYF
J gene: TRBJ1-1; D gene: TRBD1; clone size: once; V gene: TRBV5-1; CDR3 DNA: TGCGCCAGCAAAGTGACAGGGGAGAACACTGAAGCTTTCTTT; CDR3 protein: CASKVTGENTEAFF
J gene: TRBJ1-2; D gene: NA; clone size: NA; V gene: TRBV3-1/TRBV3-2; CDR3 DNA: TGTGCCAGCAGCTCGACAGTGGGCTATGGCTACACCTTC; CDR3 protein: CASSSTVGYGYTF
J gene: TRBJ1-6; D gene: NA; clone size: NA; V gene: TRBV3-1/TRBV3-2; CDR3 DNA: TGTGCCAGCAGCCAGTCCCGGGGCGCGGCATACTCTTCACCCCTCCACTTT; CDR3 protein: CASSQSRGAAYSSPLHF
J gene: TRBJ1-1; D gene: TRBD1; clone size: NA; V gene: TRBV5-1; CDR3 DNA: TGCGCCAGCAGCTTTCAGGGGGGAGACACTGAAGCTTTCTTT; CDR3 protein: CASSFQGGDTEAFF
J gene: TRBJ2-1; D gene: TRBD2; clone size: NA; V gene: TRBV24-1; CDR3 DNA: TGTGCCACCAGTGATTCCCTAGCGGGGGAGGAGCAGTTCTTC; CDR3 protein: CATSDSLAGEEQFF
J gene: TRBJ2-6; D gene: NA; clone size: NA; V gene: TRBV19; CDR3 DNA: TGTGCCAGTAGTATAGGGGGGTCCGGGGCCAACGTCCTGACTTTC; CDR3 protein: CASSIGGSGANVLTF
J gene: TRBJ2-5; D gene: NA; clone size: NA; V gene: TRBV5-6; CDR3 DNA: TGTGCCAGCAGCTTGGCCGGGGGGCGGGAGACCCAGTACTTC; CDR3 protein: CASSLAGGRETQYF
J gene: TRBJ2-2; D gene: NA; clone size: NA; V gene: TRBV7-6; CDR3 DNA: TGTGCCAGCAGCTTAGCGCCGCAGGGGCGTTGGTCCGTAGGCGGGGAGCTGTTTTTT; CDR3 protein: CASSLAPQGRWSVGGELFF
J gene: TRBJ1-5; D gene: TRBD1; clone size: once; V gene: TRBV7-8; CDR3 DNA: TGTGCCAGCGGCCGGGACAGGGCTGATCAGCCCCAGCATTTT; CDR3 protein: CASGRDRADQPQHF
J gene: TRBJ1-5; D gene: NA; clone size: NA; V gene: TRBV19; CDR3 DNA: TGTGCCAGTAGTCTCCAGGGCAATCAGCCCCAGCATTTT; CDR3 protein: CASSLQGNQPQHF
J gene: TRBJ2-2; D gene: NA; clone size: few; V gene: TRBV6-2/TRBV6-3; CDR3 DNA: TGTGCCAGCAGTTACCTAGGGGAGGGGGCTCCGAACACCGGGGAGCTGTTTTTT; CDR3 protein: CASSYLGEGAPNTGELFF
J gene: TRBJ2-3; D gene: NA; clone size: NA; V gene: TRBV10-3; CDR3 DNA: TGTGCCATCAGTGGGGGGGAACTAGAAAGTGGGGCAGATACGCAGTATTTT; CDR3 protein: CAISGGELESGADTQYF
J gene: TRBJ1-4; D gene: TRBD1; clone size: NA; V gene: TRBV5-1; CDR3 DNA: TGCGCCAGCAGCCAGGACAGGGGTGATGAAAAACTGTTTTTT; CDR3 protein: CASSQDRGDEKLFF
J gene: TRBJ1-3; D gene: NA; clone size: NA; V gene: TRBV3-1/TRBV3-2; CDR3 DNA: TGTGCCAGCAGCCCCCTGGTGCCGGGGGCGGCTGGAAACACCATATATTTT; CDR3 protein: CASSPLVPGAAGNTIYF
J gene: TRBJ1-4; D gene: NA; clone size: NA; V gene: TRBV12-5; CDR3 DNA: TGTGCTAGTGGCATCAAGCTCCCTAATGAAAAACTGTTTTTT; CDR3 protein: CASGIKLPNEKLFF
J gene: TRBJ1-5; D gene: NA; clone size: NA; V gene: TRBV7-2; CDR3 DNA: TGTGCCAGCAGCTTAGACCGGGCAGTCAATCAGCCCCAGCATTTT; CDR3 protein: CASSLDRAVNQPQHF
J gene: TRBJ2-1; D gene: TRBD2; clone size: NA; V gene: TRBV11-1; CDR3 DNA: TGTGCCAGCAGCTTAGGAGCGGGAGTCACAGGGAATGAGCAGTTCTTC; CDR3 protein: CASSLGAGVTGNEQFF